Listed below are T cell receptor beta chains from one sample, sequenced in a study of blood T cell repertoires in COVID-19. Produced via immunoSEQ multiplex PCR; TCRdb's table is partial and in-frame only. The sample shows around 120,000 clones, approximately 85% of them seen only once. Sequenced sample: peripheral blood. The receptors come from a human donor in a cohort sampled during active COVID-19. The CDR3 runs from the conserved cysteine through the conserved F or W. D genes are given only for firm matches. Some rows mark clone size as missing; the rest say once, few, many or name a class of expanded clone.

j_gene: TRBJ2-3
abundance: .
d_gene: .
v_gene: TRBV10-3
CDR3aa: CAISVADSAGDTQYF
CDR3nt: TGTGCCATCAGTGTAGCGGACTCGGCAGGAGATACGCAGTATTTT

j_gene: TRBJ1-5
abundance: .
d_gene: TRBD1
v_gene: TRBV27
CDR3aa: CASSLEGASNQPQHF
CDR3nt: TGTGCCAGCAGTTTAGAGGGGGCGAGCAATCAGCCCCAGCATTTT

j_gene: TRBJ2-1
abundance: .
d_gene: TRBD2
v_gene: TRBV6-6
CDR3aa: CASWGGRYNEQFF
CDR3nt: TGTGCCAGCTGGGGCGGGAGGTACAATGAGCAGTTCTTC

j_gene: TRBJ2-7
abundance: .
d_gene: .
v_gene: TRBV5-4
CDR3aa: CASSLDTGSTEQYF
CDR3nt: TGTGCCAGCAGCTTGGATACAGGGAGCACGGAGCAGTACTTC

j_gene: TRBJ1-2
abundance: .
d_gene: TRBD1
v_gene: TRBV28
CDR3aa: CASGFGQGHYGYTF
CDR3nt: TGTGCCAGCGGGTTTGGACAGGGCCACTATGGCTACACCTTC

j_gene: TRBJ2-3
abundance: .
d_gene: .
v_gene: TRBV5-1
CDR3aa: CASRSWTSSTDTQYF
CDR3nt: TGCGCCAGCAGATCCTGGACTTCGTCCACAGATACGCAGTATTTT

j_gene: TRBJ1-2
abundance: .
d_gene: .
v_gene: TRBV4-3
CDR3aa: CASSQGGGSYTF
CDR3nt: TGCGCCAGCAGCCAAGGGGGAGGAAGCTACACCTTC

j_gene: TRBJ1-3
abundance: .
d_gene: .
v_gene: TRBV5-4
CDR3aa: CASSSPDSGNTIYF
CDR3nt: TGTGCCAGCAGCTCCCCGGACAGTGGAAACACCATATATTTT

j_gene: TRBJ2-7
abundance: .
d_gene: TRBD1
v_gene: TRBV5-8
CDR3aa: CASSFWQGAHEQYF
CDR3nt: TGTGCCAGCAGCTTTTGGCAGGGGGCCCACGAGCAGTACTTC

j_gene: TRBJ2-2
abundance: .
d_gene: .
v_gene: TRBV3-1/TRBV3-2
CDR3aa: CASSQGGPGTGELFF
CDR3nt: TGTGCCAGCAGCCAAGGGGGGCCGGGGACCGGGGAGCTGTTTTTT

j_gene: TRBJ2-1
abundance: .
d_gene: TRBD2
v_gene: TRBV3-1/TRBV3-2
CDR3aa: CASSQAGLAGGQFF
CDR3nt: TGTGCCAGCAGCCAAGCAGGACTAGCGGGGGGGCAGTTCTTC

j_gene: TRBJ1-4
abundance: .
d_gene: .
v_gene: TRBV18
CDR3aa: CASSPGASNEKLFF
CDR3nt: TGTGCCAGCTCACCGGGGGCCTCTAATGAAAAACTGTTTTTT

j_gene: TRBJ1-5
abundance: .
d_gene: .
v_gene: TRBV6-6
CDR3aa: CASSPQGIGNQPQHF
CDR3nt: TGTGCCAGCAGTCCTCAGGGGATCGGGAATCAGCCCCAGCATTTT

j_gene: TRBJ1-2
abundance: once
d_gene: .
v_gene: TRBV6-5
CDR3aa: CASSRQAGGYTF
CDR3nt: TGTGCCAGCAGTAGACAGGCCGGAGGCTACACCTTC

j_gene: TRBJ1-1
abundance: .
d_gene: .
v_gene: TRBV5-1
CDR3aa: CASSFSPGSPNTEAFF
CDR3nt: TGCGCCAGCAGCTTTTCTCCAGGGTCACCGAACACTGAAGCTTTCTTT

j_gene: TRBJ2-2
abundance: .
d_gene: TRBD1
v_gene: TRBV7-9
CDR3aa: CASSPRDRENTGELFF
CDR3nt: TGTGCCAGCAGCCCCAGGGACAGGGAAAACACCGGGGAGCTGTTTTTT

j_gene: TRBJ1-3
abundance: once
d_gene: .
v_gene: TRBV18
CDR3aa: CASSPLSTGNTIYF
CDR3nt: TGTGCCAGCTCACCATTGAGTACCGGAAACACCATATATTTT

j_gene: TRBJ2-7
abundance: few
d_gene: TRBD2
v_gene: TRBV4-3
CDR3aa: CASSRSSGGTYEQYF
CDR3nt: TGCGCCAGCAGTCGTTCATCGGGGGGGACCTACGAGCAGTACTTC

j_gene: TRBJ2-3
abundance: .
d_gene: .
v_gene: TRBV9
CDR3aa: CASSVEGSTDTQYF
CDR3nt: TGTGCCAGCAGCGTAGAGGGGAGCACAGATACGCAGTATTTT

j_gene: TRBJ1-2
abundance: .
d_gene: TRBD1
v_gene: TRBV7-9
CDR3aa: CASSSGTGTYGYTF
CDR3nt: TGTGCCAGCAGCTCCGGGACAGGCACCTATGGCTACACCTTC

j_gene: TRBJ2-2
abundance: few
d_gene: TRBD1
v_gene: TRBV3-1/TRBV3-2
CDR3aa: CASSQGQFTGELFF
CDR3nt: TGTGCCAGCAGCCAGGGACAGTTCACCGGGGAGCTGTTTTTT

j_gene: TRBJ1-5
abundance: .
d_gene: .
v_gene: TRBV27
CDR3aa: CASRTGGNQPQHF
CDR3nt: TGTGCCAGCAGAACGGGGGGCAATCAGCCCCAGCATTTT

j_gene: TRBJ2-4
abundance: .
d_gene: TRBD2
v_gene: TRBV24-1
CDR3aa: CATSQGLGNIQYF
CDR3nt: TGTGCCACCAGTCAAGGACTAGGAAACATTCAGTACTTC

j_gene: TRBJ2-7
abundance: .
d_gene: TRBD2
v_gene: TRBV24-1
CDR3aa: CATSDHKLAGVGEQYF
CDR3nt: TGTGCCACCAGTGATCACAAACTAGCGGGAGTAGGTGAGCAGTACTTC

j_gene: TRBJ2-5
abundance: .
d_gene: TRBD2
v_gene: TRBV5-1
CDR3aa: CASSLSGIQETQYF
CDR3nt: TGCGCCAGCAGCCTTAGCGGGATCCAAGAGACCCAGTACTTC

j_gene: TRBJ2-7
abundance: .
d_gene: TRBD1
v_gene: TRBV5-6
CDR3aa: CASGDRGTYEQYF
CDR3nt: TGTGCCAGCGGGGACAGGGGGACCTACGAGCAGTACTTC

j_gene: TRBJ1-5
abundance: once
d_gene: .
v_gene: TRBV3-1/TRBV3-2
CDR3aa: CASSQDPGDQPQHF
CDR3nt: TGTGCCAGCAGCCAAGATCCAGGGGATCAGCCCCAGCATTTT

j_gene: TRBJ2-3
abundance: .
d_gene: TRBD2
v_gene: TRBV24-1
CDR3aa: CATSDFHSGTVTDTQYF
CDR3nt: TGTGCCACCAGTGATTTCCATAGCGGGACCGTCACAGATACGCAGTATTTT

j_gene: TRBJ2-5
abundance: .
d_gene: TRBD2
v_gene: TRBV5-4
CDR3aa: CTSSLGGGVTSETQYF
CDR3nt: TGTACCAGCAGCTTGGGTGGGGGGGTAACGTCGGAGACCCAGTACTTC

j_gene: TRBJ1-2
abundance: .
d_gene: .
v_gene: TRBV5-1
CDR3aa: CASSLFADNYGYTF
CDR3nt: TGCGCCAGCAGCTTGTTTGCGGATAACTATGGCTACACCTTC

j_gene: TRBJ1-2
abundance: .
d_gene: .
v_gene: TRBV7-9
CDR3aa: CASSSLTPDRYTF
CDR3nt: TGTGCCAGCAGCTCGTTGACACCTGATCGCTACACCTTC

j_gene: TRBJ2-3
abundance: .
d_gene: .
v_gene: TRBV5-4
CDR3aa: CASRTGGQGPSTDTQYF
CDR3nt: TGTGCCAGCAGAACTGGGGGTCAGGGGCCCTCCACAGATACGCAGTATTTT

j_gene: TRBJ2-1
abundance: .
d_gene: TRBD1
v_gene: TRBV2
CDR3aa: CASSGQAGNEQFF
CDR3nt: TGTGCCAGCTCAGGACAGGCTGGCAATGAGCAGTTCTTC

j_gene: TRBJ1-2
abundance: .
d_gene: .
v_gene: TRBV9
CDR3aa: CASSPMLGAPGYTF
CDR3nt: TGTGCCAGCAGCCCGATGTTGGGGGCGCCCGGCTACACCTTC

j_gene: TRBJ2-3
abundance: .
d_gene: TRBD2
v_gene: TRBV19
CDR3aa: CASSIGPAGGYSDTQYF
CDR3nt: TGTGCCAGTAGTATAGGTCCGGCGGGGGGTTACTCAGATACGCAGTATTTT

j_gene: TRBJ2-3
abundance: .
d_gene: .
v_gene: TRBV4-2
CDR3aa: CASSQVDSADTQYF
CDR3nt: TGTGCCAGCAGCCAAGTGGACTCCGCAGATACGCAGTATTTT

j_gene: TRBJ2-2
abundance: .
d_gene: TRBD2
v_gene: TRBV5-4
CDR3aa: CASSATSGNTGELFF
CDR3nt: TGTGCCAGCAGCGCAACTAGCGGAAACACCGGGGAGCTGTTTTTT

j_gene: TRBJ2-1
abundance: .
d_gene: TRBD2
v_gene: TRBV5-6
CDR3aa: CASSPLSSGEQFF
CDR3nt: TGTGCCAGCAGTCCTCTTTCTAGCGGGGAGCAGTTCTTC

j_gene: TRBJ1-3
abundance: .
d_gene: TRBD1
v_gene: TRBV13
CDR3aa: CASSLGDRVTGNTIYF
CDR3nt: TGTGCCAGCAGCTTAGGGGACAGGGTAACTGGAAACACCATATATTTT

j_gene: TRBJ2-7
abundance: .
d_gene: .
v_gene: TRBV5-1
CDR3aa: CASSFSANGEQYF
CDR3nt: TGCGCCAGCAGCTTCAGCGCGAACGGCGAGCAGTACTTC

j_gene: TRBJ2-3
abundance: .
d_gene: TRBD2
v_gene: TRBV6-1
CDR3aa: CASSEGLAGGRSTDTQYF
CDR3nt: TGTGCCAGCAGTGAAGGGTTAGCGGGAGGGCGGAGCACAGATACGCAGTATTTT

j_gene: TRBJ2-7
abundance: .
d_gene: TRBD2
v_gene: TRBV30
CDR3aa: CAAEAGERYEQYF
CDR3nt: TGTGCCGCCGAGGCGGGGGAGCGCTACGAGCAGTACTTC